The 9 T cell receptor beta chains below all came from one sample that was sequenced in a study of T-cell memory formation after mild COVID-19. From the 5' RACE reads, TCRdb called clonotypes with MiXCR, one entry per CDR3 protein. The table has some 120,000 distinct CDR3 sequences, about 5.9% seen once. The sequenced material came from PBMCs or a T cell subset sorted from them (not recorded which). The receptor set was obtained from an adult woman who had mild COVID-19 (a few samples of this study predate the infection). Cell type and time point are not known.

The V gene is TRBV7-9, the J gene TRBJ2-5, with D uncertain. The CDR3 runs to 14 residues. The V gene's germline CDR1 is SEHNR and CDR2 FQNEAQ (reference sequence). V was pared by 5 bases and J by 0 bases, with 10 bases between. The CDR3 DNA follows: TGTGCCAGCAGCCCCGGTGGGGACCAAGAGACCCAGTACTTC. Encoded protein: CASSPGGDQETQYF.

This clonotype occurred many times. In DNA form, the CDR3 reads TGTGCCACCAGTGACGCCGGTCTGGCCGGGGAGACCCAGTACTTC. Its translation is CATSDAGLAGETQYF. This chain joins TRBV24-1 and TRBJ2-5; D remains unclear. V gave up 4 bases and J gave up 5 bases, with 16 bases separating them. This CDR3 is built from 15 residues. From germline, CDR1 is KGHDR and CDR2 SFDVKD.

This clonotype was seen at least ten times. This sequence joins TRBV5-1 and TRBJ2-7; D is perhaps TRBD1 or TRBD2 (5 bases each). There are 14 residues in the CDR3. Looked up from germline, CDR1 is SGHRS and CDR2 is YFSETQ. V was clipped by 1 base and J by 6 bases, with 14 bases between them. CDR3 DNA: TGCGCCAGCAGCTTGAGTCGGGACGCCTTCGAGCAGTACTTC. Translated, it gives CASSLSRDAFEQYF.

This clonotype was observed at least ten times. This chain connects TRBV15 to TRBJ2-1; TRBD1 matches at 8 bases. V lost 2 bases, J lost 0 bases, and 3 bases stayed unmatched. Germline-derived CDR1 and CDR2 are LNHNV and YYDKDF (reference sequence). The CDR3 contains 16 residues. This chain's CDR3 is CATSRLDRGSYNEQFF. Here the CDR3 DNA reads TGTGCCACCAGCAGATTAGACAGGGGCTCCTACAATGAGCAGTTCTTC.

This clonotype was detected ten times or more. This chain links TRBV10-3 with TRBJ2-7; D perhaps matches TRBD1 (6 bases). The CDR3 spans 13 residues. Germline V lookup: CDR1 ENHRY, CDR2 SYGVKD. The V end was cut by 10 bases, the J end by 3 bases, with 16 bases between. This CDR3 reads CATARDKYYEQYF. CDR3 DNA: TGTGCCACTGCCCGGGACAAATACTACGAGCAGTACTTC.

The chain couples TRBV6-5 to TRBJ2-3; 7 positions match TRBD2. Germline trimming cut 0 bases from V and 7 bases from J; bases unmatched to any gene: 10. The CDR3 consists of 16 residues. The germline V gene has CDR1 MNHEY and CDR2 SVGAGI. The CDR3 protein is CASSYSGGGPRNTQYF. CDR3 DNA sequence: TGTGCCAGCAGTTACTCGGGCGGGGGTCCACGGAATACGCAGTATTTT.

This clonotype has just a few counts. V usage is TRBV7-2 and J usage is TRBJ2-1, with D uncertain. Germline V gene data show CDR1 as SGHTA and CDR2 as FQGNSA. The length of the CDR3 is 14 residues. V gave up 5 bases and J gave up 6 bases, with 14 bases separating them. CDR3 sequence: CASSPLDPINEQFF. The DNA of the CDR3 is TGTGCCAGCAGCCCCTTAGACCCGATCAATGAGCAGTTCTTC.

The chain uses TRBV14 and TRBJ2-3, with D hard to call. CDR1 is SGHDN, CDR2 FVKESK, per germline. The CDR3 has 16 residues. V dropped 0 bases and J dropped 1 base, with 11 bases sitting between them. CDR3 sequence (DNA): TGTGCCAGCAGCCAAGAGCACAGCGTCGGCACAGATACGCAGTATTTT. Translated: CASSQEHSVGTDTQYF.

This clonotype was counted between two and nine times. Written as DNA, the CDR3 is TGCGCCAGCAGCCAAGATCCCGGGTATGGCTACACCTTC. Amino acid sequence: CASSQDPGYGYTF. This chain joins TRBV4-1 and TRBJ1-2; D uncertain. Germline CDR1 reads MGHRA; CDR2 reads YSYEKL. V dropped 0 bases and J dropped 5 bases, with 7 bases sitting between them. The CDR3 is made up of 13 amino acids.